One sample yielded the 26 T cell receptor beta chains listed below, sequenced in a study of T cells in Graves' hyperthyroidism and ophthalmopathy. It was RNA transcripts that yielded the amplified TCR beta CDR3 regions. An initial round of RT-PCR targeting the TCR CDR3 relied on the HTBI primer set. TCRdb fed the multiplex PCR reads into MiXCR, producing one record per CDR3 protein. The sample yields 50,000 to 75,000 distinct CDR3 sequences, around half seen once. Sample: blood. The receptors originated from a woman between 25 and 40 years old with Graves' ophthalmopathy.

The V and J genes are TRBV6-5 and TRBJ2-5, with 7 bases identical to TRBD2. Trimming cost V 4 bases and J 6 bases; bases outside gene matches: 11. From germline, CDR1 is MNHEY and CDR2 SVGAGI. The CDR3 sequence is 15 residues long. CDR3 residues: CASSCGGSVRQTQYF. The CDR3 DNA follows: TGTGCCAGCAGTTGCGGCGGGAGCGTGAGACAGACCCAGTACTTC.

This clonotype was seen once. The CDR3 does not end in the conserved phenylalanine or tryptophan, so this is likely a read error. V gene TRBV19 combines with J gene TRBJ1-3; D possibly corresponds to TRBD1 (6 bases). Germline CDR1 and CDR2: LNHDA and SQIVND (reference sequence). This CDR3 region has 17 residues. In DNA form, the CDR3 reads TGTGCCAGTAGTATAGAAGGGACATACTCCTCTGGAAACATCATATATTAT. It specifies CASSIEGTYSSGNIIYY.

The chain couples TRBV2 to TRBJ1-6, with TRBD1 matching 7 bases. CDR1 SNHLY and CDR2 FYNNEI come from the germline V gene. This CDR3 region has 13 residues. CDR3 sequence: CVSQNRGISPLHF. CDR3 nucleotides: TGTGTTTCTCAGAACAGGGGAATTTCACCCCTCCACTTT.

This clonotype was counted at least ten times. The chain combines TRBV6-1 with TRBJ1-4, with unresolved D. V dropped 7 bases and J dropped 7 bases, with 13 bases sitting between them. The CDR3 is 13 amino acids. Germline lookup yields CDR1 MNHNS and CDR2 SASEGT. The CDR3 DNA follows: TGTGCCAGCATGATAGGTGGTGGTGAAAAACTGTTTTTT. Protein: CASMIGGGEKLFF.

The V gene is TRBV27, the J gene TRBJ2-3; perhaps TRBD1 as D (5 bases). The CDR3 covers 17 residues. V was trimmed by 4 bases and J by 6 bases, leaving 23 bases between them. Germline V gives CDR1 MNHEY, CDR2 SMNVEV (reference sequence). CDR3 in amino acids: CASSSQVPATIADTQYF. The CDR3, as DNA: TGTGCCAGCAGTTCACAGGTACCCGCGACGATTGCGGATACGCAGTATTTT.

This clonotype was seen more than once but under ten times. This sequence joins TRBV2 and TRBJ2-7; 7 positions match TRBD1. The CDR3 is 13 amino acids. Per germline, CDR1 SNHLY and CDR2 FYNNEI. The trim removed 6 bases at V and 5 bases at J, leaving 7 bases unmatched. The CDR3 loop is CASRRQGRDEQYF. The CDR3 DNA reads as TGTGCCAGCAGAAGACAGGGACGCGACGAGCAGTACTTC. Filled out from reference TRBV2 and TRBJ2-7, the complete variable domain reads EPEVTQTPSHQVTQMGQEVILRCVPISNHLYFYWYRQILGQKVEFLVSFYNNEISEKSEIFDDQFSVERPDGSNFTLKIRSTKLEDSAMYFCASRRQGRDEQYFGPGTRLTVT.

J is TRBJ1-4 and V is TRBV10-3; D is perhaps TRBD1 (6 bases). Germline values: CDR1 ENHRY, CDR2 SYGVKD. V was cut by 4 bases and J by 1 base, with 19 bases left in between. This CDR3 comprises 18 residues. CDR3 nucleotides: TGTGCCATCAGTGGGGGGACACAAGAAGAGGAAACTAATGAAAAACTGTTTTTT. Protein: CAISGGTQEEETNEKLFF.

This clonotype was seen more than once but under ten times. This rearrangement joins TRBV7-2 to TRBJ1-2, with 9 positions matching TRBD1. CDR1 is SGHTA, CDR2 FQGNSA, per germline. This CDR3 is built from 14 residues. V lost 8 bases and J lost 6; bases outside the gene matches: 10. The CDR3, as DNA: TGTGCCAGCGACTACCGGGACAGGGTTGATGGCTACACCTTC. As protein: CASDYRDRVDGYTF.

This clonotype was recorded at least ten times. The chain is built from TRBV28 and TRBJ2-3; the D is unclear. The length of the CDR3 is 14 residues. Trimming removed 7 bases from V and 1 base from J, with 12 bases in between. The germline gives CDR1 MDHEN, CDR2 SYDVKM. The CDR3: CASKYGSGTDTQYF. Written as DNA, the CDR3 is TGTGCCAGCAAGTACGGGTCGGGCACAGATACGCAGTATTTT.

The chain joins TRBV28 to TRBJ2-7; D uncertain. The V and J ends lost 7 bases and 9 bases respectively, with 19 bases between them. Looked up from germline, CDR1 is MDHEN and CDR2 is SYDVKM. This CDR3 comprises 13 residues. CDR3 amino acids: CASIGPGALGQYF. The CDR3 coding sequence is TGTGCCAGCATAGGGCCGGGTGCGCTAGGGCAGTACTTC.

As to this clonotype: A read error may account for a junction end that differs from germline. This chain connects TRBV20-1 to TRBJ2-2; D is perhaps TRBD2 (5 bases). The CDR3 length is 13 residues. CDR1 DFQATT and CDR2 SNEGSKA come from the germline V gene (reference sequence). CDR3: CSARAPRDGELFF. In DNA form, the CDR3 reads TGCAGCGCTAGAGCCCCACGGGACGGGGAGCTGTTTTTT.

This clonotype was seen ten or more times. The genes are TRBV24-1 and TRBJ2-1, with 9 positions matching TRBD2. Germline assignment: CDR1 KGHDR and CDR2 SFDVKD. The J segment lost 5 bases and the V segment lost 2 bases, leaving 6 bases of the junction unmatched. The CDR3 loop spans 16 amino acids. The DNA of the CDR3 is TGTGCCACCAGTGATTCTATAGCGGGAGTTGACAATGAGCAGTTCTTC. As protein: CATSDSIAGVDNEQFF.

This clonotype was counted many times. Given a much more abundant clone one base away, this may be a read error. This CDR3 reads CTSSVGGETQYF. The CDR3 region has the DNA TGTACCAGCAGCGTAGGGGGGGAGACCCAGTACTTC. The chain recombines TRBV9 with TRBJ2-5, with D tentatively TRBD1 or TRBD2 (6 bases each). Germline V CDR1 and CDR2: SGDLS, YYNGEE. The CDR3 has 12 amino acids.

This clonotype was seen many times. This chain connects TRBV28 to TRBJ2-7; D not certain. The CDR3 has 14 amino acids. V was clipped by 5 bases and J by 0 bases, with 11 bases between them. Germline CDR1 reads MDHEN; CDR2 reads SYDVKM. CDR3 in DNA: TGTGCCAGCAGTCCCCCGCAGAGCTCCTACGAGCAGTACTTC. Protein: CASSPPQSSYEQYF.

The chain employs TRBV12-5 and TRBJ2-7; D uncertain. CDR3 length: 11 residues. Germline values: CDR1 LGHNT, CDR2 FRNRAP. In DNA, the CDR3 is TGTGCCAGCCGCGACACCTACGAGCAGTACTTC. As protein: CASRDTYEQYF.

The table lists this clonotype with a few counts. V usage is TRBV27 and J usage is TRBJ1-5; D gene uncertain. The CDR3 has 14 amino acids. In germline, CDR1 is MNHEY, CDR2 SMNVEV (reference sequence). The V end lost 2 bases, the J end lost 2 bases, and 7 bases lay between the germline ends. CDR3 coding DNA: TGTGCCAGCAGTTTAAACCGAGGCAATCAGCCCCAGCATTTT. It translates to CASSLNRGNQPQHF.

The CDR3 protein is CATSSGSTSGSYEQYF. Here the CDR3 DNA reads TGTGCCACCAGCAGCGGGTCGACTAGCGGGAGTTACGAGCAGTACTTC. J is TRBJ2-7 and V is TRBV15, with TRBD2 matching 12 bases. Germline loops: CDR1 LNHNV, CDR2 YYDKDF (reference sequence). Unmatched junction bases numbered 7, after V lost 3 bases and J lost 4 bases. The CDR3 sequence is 16 residues long.

As regards this clonotype: Since no conserved phenylalanine or tryptophan closes the CDR3, a read error is the likely cause. V usage is TRBV10-2 and J usage is TRBJ2-7; 7 bases agree with TRBD2. The CDR3 is 15 amino acids. The germline CDR1 and CDR2 sequences are WSHSY and SAAADI. Written as DNA, the CDR3 is TGCGCCAGCTTCGACCCCCGGCGGGGGTTCTACGGGCAGTACTCC. It codes for CASFDPRRGFYGQYS.

This clonotype was detected many times. CDR3 region: CASSPRGHGGAEAFF. The CDR3 region has the DNA TGTGCCAGCAGCCCGAGGGGGCACGGGGGAGCTGAAGCTTTCTTT. The V gene is TRBV11-3, the J gene TRBJ1-1; 7 bases are shared with TRBD1. Looked up from germline, CDR1 is SGHNT and CDR2 is YENEEA. With 5 bases clipped from V and 6 bases from J, the junction kept 12 bases outside the gene matches. This CDR3 has 15 residues.

The chain has TRBV2 and TRBJ2-2; D ambiguous. Germline V CDR1 and CDR2: SNHLY, FYNNEI. This CDR3 is built from 13 residues. V lost 1 base and J 7 bases, leaving 7 bases between the germline ends. CDR3 protein: CASSEVPSGELFF. The CDR3 DNA sequence: TGTGCCAGCAGTGAAGTGCCTAGCGGGGAGCTGTTTTTT.

Many counts were recorded for this clonotype. The chain couples TRBV20-1 to TRBJ2-7; perhaps TRBD1 as D (6 bases). Germline CDR1 and CDR2: DFQATT and SNEGSKA (reference sequence). This CDR3 region has 17 residues. V lost 3 bases to trimming and J lost 4 bases, with 25 bases between them. CDR3 sequence: CSARGGRGSRTGYEQYF. Written as DNA, the CDR3 is TGCAGTGCTAGGGGCGGCAGGGGTAGTAGAACCGGATACGAGCAGTACTTC.

This clonotype was counted between two and nine times. The chain uses TRBV30 and TRBJ1-1; D call uncertain. The length of the CDR3 is 13 residues. Germline V lookup: CDR1 GTSNPN, CDR2 SVGIG (reference sequence). Trimming cost V 3 bases and J 4 bases, with 12 bases left between them. Here the CDR3 DNA reads TGTGCCTGGAGGGGCAATATGATCACTGAAGCTTTCTTT. Its translation: CAWRGNMITEAFF.

This chain links TRBV7-9 with TRBJ1-5; TRBD1 aligns across 10 bases. This CDR3 comprises 14 residues. After removal of 5 bases from V and 4 bases from J, the junction contained 2 bases not matched to a gene. Germline-derived CDR1 and CDR2 are SEHNR and FQNEAQ (reference sequence). CDR3 loop: CASSMGQGNQPQHF. The CDR3 DNA is TGTGCCAGCAGCATGGGACAGGGGAATCAGCCCCAGCATTTT.

This clonotype was detected many times. Written as DNA, the CDR3 is TGCAGTGCTCCTACGAGGGCCGGGGAGCTGTTTTTT. This translates into CSAPTRAGELFF. The chain combines TRBV20-1 with TRBJ2-2, with D possibly TRBD2 on 5 matching bases. Germline V gives CDR1 DFQATT, CDR2 SNEGSKA (reference sequence). With 5 bases removed from V and 6 bases from J, the gap between germline ends came to 10 bases. There are 12 residues in the CDR3.

The chain joins TRBV2 to TRBJ2-1, with D perhaps matching TRBD1 or TRBD2 (6 bases each). Trimming took off 4 bases at V and 12 bases at J, with 22 bases between the two ends. The CDR3 contains 15 residues. Germline V gene lookup returns CDR1 SNHLY and CDR2 FYNNEI. Here the CDR3 reads CASSGGGQYTDTQFF. DNA for the CDR3: TGTGCCAGCAGTGGAGGGGGGCAGTACACAGATACGCAGTTCTTC.

This clonotype was counted between two and nine times. The CDR3, as DNA: TGTGCCAGCAGCGCGAGAGTGAGGGAGATCACAGATACGCAGTATTTT. As protein: CASSARVREITDTQYF. The J gene is TRBJ2-3, the V gene TRBV9, with a possible D match to TRBD2 (5 bases). Germline lookup yields CDR1 SGDLS and CDR2 YYNGEE. V lost 3 bases and J 2 bases, leaving 16 bases between the germline ends. This CDR3 region has 16 residues.